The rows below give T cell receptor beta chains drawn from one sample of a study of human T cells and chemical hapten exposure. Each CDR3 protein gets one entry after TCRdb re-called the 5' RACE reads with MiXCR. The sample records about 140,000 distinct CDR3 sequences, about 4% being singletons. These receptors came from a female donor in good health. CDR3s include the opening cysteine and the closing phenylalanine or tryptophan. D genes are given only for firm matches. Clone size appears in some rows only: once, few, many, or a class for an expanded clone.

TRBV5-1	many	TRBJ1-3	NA	TGCGCCAGCAGCTCCGAAAGCGGCTCTGGAAACACCATATATTTT	CASSSESGSGNTIYF
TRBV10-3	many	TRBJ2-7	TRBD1	TGTGCCATCGGAATCCGGGACAGGGGGTACGAGCAGTACTTC	CAIGIRDRGYEQYF
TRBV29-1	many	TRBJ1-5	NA	TGCAGCGTTCTCGCAGGGGATAGCAATCAGCCCCAGCATTTT	CSVLAGDSNQPQHF
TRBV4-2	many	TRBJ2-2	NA	TGTGCCAGCAGCCAAGGTGTGGGGCGTCGGGAGCTGTTTTTT	CASSQGVGRRELFF
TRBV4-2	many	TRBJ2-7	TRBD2	TGTGCCAGCAGCCAAGATACCGGACTAGCGGGGGCCCGATACGAGCAGTACTTC	CASSQDTGLAGARYEQYF
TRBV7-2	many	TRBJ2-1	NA	TGTGCCAGCAGCTTAGGGTGGGTGCCATCACCGTACAATGAGCAGTTCTTC	CASSLGWVPSPYNEQFF
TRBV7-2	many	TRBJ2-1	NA	TGTGCCAGCAGCACAGCCTCTAGCATCAGCTACAATGAGCAGTTCTTC	CASSTASSISYNEQFF
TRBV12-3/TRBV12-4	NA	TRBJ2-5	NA	TGTGCCAGCAGTTTAATTCGGGGGAGGGAGACCCAGTACTTC	CASSLIRGRETQYF
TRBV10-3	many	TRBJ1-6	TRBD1	TGTGCCATCAGAAAAGGGGGGACAGGGGACCATTCACCCCTCCACTTT	CAIRKGGTGDHSPLHF
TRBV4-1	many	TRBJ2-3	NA	TGCGCCAGCAGCCAAGATTCGCCTCACGGGCGTGAAGATACGCAGTATTTT	CASSQDSPHGREDTQYF
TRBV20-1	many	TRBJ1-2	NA	TGCAGTGCCCCAGGGCCTAACTATGGCTACACCTTC	CSAPGPNYGYTF
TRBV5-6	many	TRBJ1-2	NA	TGTGCCAGCAGCTTGTGGGATTATGGCTACACCTTC	CASSLWDYGYTF
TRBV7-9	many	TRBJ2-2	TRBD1	TGTGCCAGCAGCCGAGACAGGGTTCGAACCGGGGAGCTGTTTTTT	CASSRDRVRTGELFF
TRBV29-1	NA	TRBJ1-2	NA	TGCAGCGTTGACCAGTGGGGCTACACCTTC	CSVDQWGYTF
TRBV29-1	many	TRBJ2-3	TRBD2	TGCAGCGTAAATAGCGGGGGCACAGATACGCAGTATTTT	CSVNSGGTDTQYF
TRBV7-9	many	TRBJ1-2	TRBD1	TGTGCCAGCAGCTTAGGAGACAGGGGGGAAGTGTATGGCTACACCTTC	CASSLGDRGEVYGYTF
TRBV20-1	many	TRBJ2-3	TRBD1	TGCAGTGCTAGAGATACAGGGGACAATCCGCAGTATTTT	CSARDTGDNPQYF
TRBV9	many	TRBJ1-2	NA	TGTGCCAGCAGCGCCGACGCAGGGCCGACAGGCTATGGCTACACCTTC	CASSADAGPTGYGYTF
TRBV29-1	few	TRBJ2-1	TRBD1	TGCAGCGTTGACTTTCCTGGACAGGGGGCCTACAATGAGCAGTTCTTC	CSVDFPGQGAYNEQFF
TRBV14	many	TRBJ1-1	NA	TGTGCCAGCAGCCAAGAAGAGTGGGAGGGAGAAGCTTTCTTT	CASSQEEWEGEAFF
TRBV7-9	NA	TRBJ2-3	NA	TGTGCCAGCAGCTTAAGAGGGGGTACAGATACGCAGTATTTT	CASSLRGGTDTQYF
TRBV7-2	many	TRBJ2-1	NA	TGTGCCAGCAGCCCACCCGCGAGCTATGAGCAGTTCTTC	CASSPPASYEQFF
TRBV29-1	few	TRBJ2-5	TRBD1	TGCAGCACAAGGACAGGGGACCAGGAGACCCAGTACTTC	CSTRTGDQETQYF
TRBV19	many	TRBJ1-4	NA	TGTGCCAGTAGTATTTCGGTGTTTGATGAAAAACTGTTTTTT	CASSISVFDEKLFF
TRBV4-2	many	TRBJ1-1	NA	TGTGCCAGCAGCCAAGATCAAGCGAACACTGAAGCTTTCTTT	CASSQDQANTEAFF
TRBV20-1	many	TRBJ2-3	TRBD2	TGCAGTGCTGGGGGGGGCACAGATACGCAGTATTTT	CSAGGGTDTQYF
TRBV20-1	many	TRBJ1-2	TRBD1	TGCAGTGCTTGGGAGGGGGCCAGTAACTATGGCTACACCTTC	CSAWEGASNYGYTF
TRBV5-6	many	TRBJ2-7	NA	TGTGCCAGCAGCTTGCCCGGGAACACCTACGAGCAGTACTTC	CASSLPGNTYEQYF
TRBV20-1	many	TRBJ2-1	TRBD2	TGCAGTGCTAGTAGCGGGGCGTACAATGAGCAGTTCTTC	CSASSGAYNEQFF
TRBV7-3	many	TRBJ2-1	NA	TGTGCCAGCAGCTTATATTCGGGGGACAATGAGCAGTTCTTC	CASSLYSGDNEQFF
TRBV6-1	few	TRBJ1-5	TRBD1	TGTGCCAGCAGAAGTACGCCGGGACAGACTTCTAGCAATCAGCCCCAGCATTTT	CASRSTPGQTSSNQPQHF
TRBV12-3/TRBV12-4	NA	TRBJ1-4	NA	TGTGCCAGCAGTTTAACAGACCCGAGTGGGGAACTGTTTTTT	CASSLTDPSGELFF
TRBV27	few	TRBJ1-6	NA	TGTGCCAGCAGTTCACAGCTTCCGGGAAACTATAATTCACCCCTCCACTTT	CASSSQLPGNYNSPLHF
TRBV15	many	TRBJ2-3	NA	TGTGCCACCAGCCTCAGCAGGGCCCGGCAGTATTTT	CATSLSRARQYF
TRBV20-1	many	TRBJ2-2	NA	TGCAGTGCTAGAGTTAGCGCCGGGACCGGGGAGCTGTTTTTT	CSARVSAGTGELFF
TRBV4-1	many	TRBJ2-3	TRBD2	TGCGCCAGCAGCCAAGCAGGACTAGCTGGCACAGATACGCAGTATTTT	CASSQAGLAGTDTQYF
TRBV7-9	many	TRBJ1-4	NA	TGTGCCAGCAGCCCCGGAGTGGGGGCCACGGGGCTTGCAACTAATGAAAAACTGTTTTTT	CASSPGVGATGLATNEKLFF
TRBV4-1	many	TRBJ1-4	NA	TGCGCCAGCAGCCAACCGGACTGGGAAAATGAAAAACTGTTTTTT	CASSQPDWENEKLFF
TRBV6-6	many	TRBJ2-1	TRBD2	TGTGCCAGCTCTCAAGGACTAGCGGGGGCTGAGAATGAGCAGTTCTTC	CASSQGLAGAENEQFF
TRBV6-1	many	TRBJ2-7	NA	TGTGCCAGCAGATTGGTGGGGGGCCCCTACGAGCAGTACTTC	CASRLVGGPYEQYF
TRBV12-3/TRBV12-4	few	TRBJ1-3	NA	TGTGCCAGCAGTGCCCGGACGGCATACTCTGGAAACACCATATATTTT	CASSARTAYSGNTIYF
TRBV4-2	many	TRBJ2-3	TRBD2	TGTGCCAGCAGCCAAGATGGGGGAGCGGGGGGGTTACTGTCTAGCACAGATACGCAGTATTTT	CASSQDGGAGGLLSSTDTQYF
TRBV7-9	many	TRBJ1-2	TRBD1	TGTGCCAGCACCCGCGGCCAGGGGGACTATGGCTACACCTTC	CASTRGQGDYGYTF
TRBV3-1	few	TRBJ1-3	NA	TGTGCCAGCAGCCCCGAGGGAAACACCATATATTTT	CASSPEGNTIYF
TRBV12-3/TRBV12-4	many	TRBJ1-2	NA	TGTGCCAGCAGTTTATCGTCCTATGGCTACACCTTC	CASSLSSYGYTF
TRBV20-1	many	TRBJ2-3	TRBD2	TGCAGTGCTAGAAGCGGGGAAGGCACAGATACGCAGTATTTT	CSARSGEGTDTQYF
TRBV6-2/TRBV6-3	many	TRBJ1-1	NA	TGTGCCAGCAGTTCCCCCCTAGGGGTAACTGAAGCTTTCTTT	CASSSPLGVTEAFF
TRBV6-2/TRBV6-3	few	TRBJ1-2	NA	TGTGCCAGCAGTAGGGGACCCTACGGCTACACCTTC	CASSRGPYGYTF
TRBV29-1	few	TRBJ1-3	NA	TGCAGCGTTCGGAGGAAGGATTCTGGAAACACCATATATTTT	CSVRRKDSGNTIYF
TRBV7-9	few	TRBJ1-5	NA	TGTGCCAGCAGCTTGGAGGCTCAGCCCCAGCATTTT	CASSLEAQPQHF
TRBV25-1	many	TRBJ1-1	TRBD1	TGTGCCAGCAGTGACTCCCCGGGACAGGGTCGTTTCGGCACTGAAGCTTTCTTT	CASSDSPGQGRFGTEAFF